What follows are 20 T cell receptor beta chains derived from one specimen sequenced in a study of shared clonotypes between healthy human individuals. Assay: immunoSEQ multiplex PCR; the TCRdb copy retains only in-frame clones and omits some. The data hold about 600,000 clones, with around 95% observed a single time. CD45RO-negative cells were positively selected for CCR7, leaving out terminally differentiated effector memory CD45RA+ cells. Input material: naive CD8+ T cells sorted from blood. These receptors were taken from a woman aged 25-40 years in good health.

V usage is TRBV19 and J usage is TRBJ2-7; TRBD1 matches 9 bases. The CDR3 extends over 16 amino acids. From germline, CDR1 is LNHDA and CDR2 SQIVND (reference sequence). J was trimmed by 4 bases and V by 5 bases; bases with no gene match: 12. In DNA, the CDR3 is TGTGCCAGTAGTTCGTTATCACAGGGGGCTAATTACGAGCAGTACTTC. Its translation: CASSSLSQGANYEQYF.

The J gene is TRBJ1-3, the V gene TRBV13; D is ambiguous. Germline assignment: CDR1 PRHDT and CDR2 FYEKMQ (reference sequence). The CDR3 spans 14 residues. The V end lost 5 bases, the J end lost 3 bases, and 11 bases lay between the germline ends. CDR3 region: CASSVGGSGNTIYF. CDR3 DNA sequence: TGTGCCAGCAGCGTCGGAGGAAGTGGAAACACCATATATTTT.

The V gene is TRBV7-9, the J gene TRBJ2-3, with TRBD1 identical over 10 bases. This CDR3 comprises 16 residues. Germline V gives CDR1 SEHNR, CDR2 FQNEAQ (reference sequence). J was trimmed by 4 bases and V by 3 bases; bases with no gene match: 7. Here the CDR3 DNA reads TGTGCCAGCAGCTTCACTAGACAGGGGGCATCAGATACGCAGTATTTT. This sequence encodes CASSFTRQGASDTQYF. Full variable domain (rest looked up from reference TRBV7-9 and TRBJ2-3): DTGVSQNPRHKITKRGQNVTFRCDPISEHNRLYWYRQTLGQGPEFLTYFQNEAQLEKSRLLSDRFSAERPKGSFSTLEIQRTEQGDSAMYLCASSFTRQGASDTQYFGPGTRLTVL.

This chain joins TRBV5-4 and TRBJ2-1, with D perhaps matching TRBD2 (5 bases). Looked up from germline, CDR1 is SGHNT and CDR2 is YYREEE (reference sequence). The V gene lost 2 bases and the J gene lost 9 bases, with 12 bases spanning the gap. The CDR3 consists of 13 residues. Written as DNA, the CDR3 is TGTGCCAGCAGCTTTAGGGAGACTGGTGAGCAGTTCTTC. Amino acids: CASSFRETGEQFF. Full variable domain (outside the CDR3, taken from reference TRBV5-4 and TRBJ2-1): ETGVTQSPTHLIKTRGQQVTLRCSSQSGHNTVSWYQQALGQGPQFIFQYYREEENGRGNFPPRFSGLQFPNYSSELNVNALELDDSALYLCASSFRETGEQFFGPGTRLTVL.

CDR3 loop: CASSQDLRADEQFF. CDR3 nucleotide sequence: TGCGCCAGCAGCCAAGATCTGAGGGCGGATGAGCAGTTCTTC. This sequence joins TRBV4-1 and TRBJ2-1; D is possibly TRBD2 (5 bases). This CDR3 has 14 amino acids. Germline lookup yields CDR1 MGHRA and CDR2 YSYEKL. V was clipped by 0 bases and J by 8 bases, with 11 bases between them.

CDR3 sequence reads: CASSLGDVGLAFF. Here the CDR3 DNA reads TGTGCCAGCAGCTTAGGCGATGTTGGGCTCGCTTTCTTC. This chain joins TRBV7-9 and TRBJ2-1; D gene uncertain. Germline lookup yields CDR1 SEHNR and CDR2 FQNEAQ (reference sequence). V was cut by 1 base and J by 16 bases, with 17 bases left in between. The CDR3 is 13 amino acids.

V is TRBV6-6 and J is TRBJ2-7, with 7 bases fitting TRBD1. The CDR3 runs 14 residues. V lost 5 bases to trimming and J lost 4 bases; unmatched junction nucleotides: 8. Germline V gene lookup returns CDR1 MNHNY and CDR2 SVGAGI (reference sequence). The CDR3 reads CASSQTGDGYEQYF. In nucleotides, the CDR3 is TGTGCCAGCAGTCAAACAGGGGATGGTTACGAGCAGTACTTC.

The rearrangement links TRBV5-6 to TRBJ2-5, with 9 bases aligning to TRBD2. Matching the DNA end better, TRBJ2-7 makes the J call doubtful. The CDR3 totals 13 residues. The germline V gene has CDR1 SGHDT and CDR2 YYEEEE. CDR3 DNA: TGTGCCAGCAGTTCTAGCGGGACCTACGAGCAGTACTTC. Its translation is CASSSSGTYEQYF.

V and J are TRBV5-4 and TRBJ2-1; TRBD2 agrees at 7 bases. CDR3 length equals 15 residues. J gave up 2 bases and V 4 bases, and 6 bases lay outside the gene matches. The V gene's germline CDR1 is SGHNT and CDR2 YYREEE (reference sequence). DNA for the CDR3: TGTGCCAGCAGCCATCTGACTAGCCCCTACAATGAGCAGTTCTTC. Amino acids: CASSHLTSPYNEQFF. The variable domain in full, completed from reference TRBV5-4 and TRBJ2-1, reads ETGVTQSPTHLIKTRGQQVTLRCSSQSGHNTVSWYQQALGQGPQFIFQYYREEENGRGNFPPRFSGLQFPNYSSELNVNALELDDSALYLCASSHLTSPYNEQFFGPGTRLTVL.

In DNA, the CDR3 is TGTGCCAGCAGCCAAGGATCGCTAGCGGGAGTACAAGAGACCCAGTACTTC. Translation gives CASSQGSLAGVQETQYF. The genes are TRBV4-2 and TRBJ2-5; 10 bases agree with TRBD2. The CDR3 is made up of 17 amino acids. After removal of 1 base from V and 2 bases from J, the junction contained 7 bases not matched to a gene. Germline V gene lookup returns CDR1 LGHNA and CDR2 YNFKEQ.

CDR3 loop: CASSPDFANSPLHF. CDR3 in DNA: TGTGCCAGCAGCCCGGACTTTGCCAATTCACCCCTCCACTTT. This rearrangement joins TRBV6-6 to TRBJ1-6; D unresolved. This CDR3 has 14 amino acids. Germline V CDR1 and CDR2: MNHNY, SVGAGI (reference sequence). The V end was cut by 6 bases, the J end by 7 bases, with 13 bases between.

This rearrangement joins TRBV5-8 to TRBJ2-4; tentative D call: TRBD1 (5 bases). The V and J ends lost 0 bases and 1 base respectively, with 14 bases between them. Germline V CDR1 and CDR2: SGHTS, YDEGEE. The CDR3 contains 17 residues. CDR3 region: CASSLEYRGRAKNIQYF. CDR3 nucleotide sequence: TGTGCCAGCAGCTTGGAGTATAGGGGCCGGGCCAAAAACATTCAGTACTTC.

This chain joins TRBV5-4 and TRBJ1-1; D possibly corresponds to TRBD1 (6 bases). The CDR3 sequence is 13 residues long. The V gene lost 4 bases and the J gene lost 3 bases, with 10 bases spanning the gap. The V gene's germline CDR1 is SGHNT and CDR2 YYREEE (reference sequence). CDR3 sequence reads: CASSPDSHTEAFF. CDR3 in DNA: TGTGCCAGCAGCCCGGACAGTCACACTGAAGCTTTCTTT.

The chain joins TRBV6-6 to TRBJ1-4, with a weak D call TRBD1 (5 bases). Trimming left V 2 bases short and J 8 bases short, with 15 bases between. From germline, CDR1 is MNHNY and CDR2 SVGAGI (reference sequence). The CDR3 has 15 residues. CDR3: CASSYEGTLGEKLFF. The CDR3 DNA reads as TGTGCCAGCAGTTACGAGGGGACTTTGGGGGAAAAACTGTTTTTT.

The V gene is TRBV9, the J gene TRBJ2-1; D is undetermined. CDR1 SGDLS and CDR2 YYNGEE come from the germline V gene. The V gene lost 7 bases and the J gene lost 8 bases, with 16 bases spanning the gap. This CDR3 is 13 amino acids long. CDR3 nucleotides: TGTGCCAGCCGTGGGTTGGGGTCGGATGAGCAGTTCTTC. Amino acid sequence: CASRGLGSDEQFF.

The J gene is TRBJ2-3, the V gene TRBV5-6; the match to TRBD1 covers 9 bases. This CDR3 spans 14 amino acids. Germline CDR1 reads SGHDT; CDR2 reads YYEEEE. V lost 6 bases and J lost 4; bases outside the gene matches: 6. CDR3 nucleotide sequence: TGTGCCAGCAACCACAGGGGGCGCCCAGATACGCAGTATTTT. Translation gives CASNHRGRPDTQYF.

The chain employs TRBV10-3 and TRBJ2-5, with a possible D match to TRBD2 (6 bases). V lost 4 bases, J lost 2 bases, and 8 bases lay in between. This CDR3 is built from 13 residues. Germline values: CDR1 ENHRY, CDR2 SYGVKD. CDR3 DNA sequence: TGTGCCATCAGTGGTAGCGGTCAAGAGACCCAGTACTTC. It specifies CAISGSGQETQYF.

This clone was seen only once. This chain uses TRBV28 with TRBJ1-1; 7 bases align to TRBD1. V trimming: 5 bases; J trimming: 7 bases; junction bases outside the gene matches: 13. The CDR3 has 15 residues. Germline lookup yields CDR1 MDHEN and CDR2 SYDVKM. The CDR3 DNA follows: TGTGCCAGCAGTCCCACCCGGGACAGCAGAGATGAAGCTTTCTTT. Residues: CASSPTRDSRDEAFF.

Here the CDR3 reads CASRRSGEQYF. CDR3 nucleotides: TGCGCCAGTCGGCGGAGTGGCGAGCAGTACTTC. The chain employs TRBV10-2 and TRBJ2-7; D is uncertain. The CDR3 loop spans 11 amino acids. V lost 9 bases, J lost 6 bases, and 12 bases lay in between. Looked up from germline, CDR1 is WSHSY and CDR2 is SAAADI.

The chain has TRBV2 and TRBJ1-2; D is unresolved. There are 14 residues in the CDR3. V lost 2 bases and J 0 bases, leaving 7 bases between the germline ends. Germline V lookup: CDR1 SNHLY, CDR2 FYNNEI. CDR3 residues: CASSEPGSNYGYTF. The CDR3 bases are TGTGCCAGCAGTGAACCAGGCTCTAACTATGGCTACACCTTC.